The 18 T cell receptor beta chains in this list originate from one sample, sequenced in a study of cytomegalovirus exposure and HLA in healthy donors. Amplification used 60 Vbeta primers and 13 Jbeta primers. Only in-frame clones appear in the TCRdb table, and some are missing; sequencing was by immunoSEQ multiplex PCR. The sample includes fewer than 110,000 clones, around three quarters of them seen just once. Sequencing was performed on PBMCs. Source of these receptors: a woman aged 18-29 years in good health and CMV-seropositive.

The J gene is TRBJ2-7, the V gene TRBV7-4; 11 bases line up with TRBD1. The CDR3 has 18 residues. Trimming took 5 bases from V and 4 from J; bases not matched to a gene: 16. Germline CDR1 reads SGHVT; CDR2 reads SQSDAQ. The CDR3 coding sequence is TGTGCCAGCAGCCGAAGAGAGGACAGGGGGCCGCCTTTGTACGAGCAGTACTTC. It specifies CASSRREDRGPPLYEQYF.

This clone was seen only a few times. This sequence joins TRBV7-2 and TRBJ1-2, with TRBD1 identical over 7 bases. V was clipped by 4 bases and J by 8 bases; unmatched bases: 4. CDR3 length equals 12 residues. Germline V lookup: CDR1 SGHTA, CDR2 FQGNSA. This CDR3 is CASSSTGFGYTF. The CDR3 nucleotides are TGTGCCAGCAGCTCGACAGGGTTCGGCTACACCTTC.

The chain couples TRBV5-6 to TRBJ1-5, with TRBD1 matching over 9 bases. Losses at the gene ends were 3 bases for V and 2 bases for J; bases not matched to a gene: 6. This CDR3 has 16 amino acids. The germline V gene encodes CDR1 SGHDT and CDR2 YYEEEE. The CDR3 DNA reads as TGTGCCAGCAGCTCACACAGGGGGCCGGGCAATCAGCCCCAGCATTTT. It specifies CASSSHRGPGNQPQHF.

The CDR3 sequence: CASGLGGQGANQPQHF. The CDR3, as DNA: TGTGCCAGCGGCCTGGGGGGTCAGGGGGCAAATCAGCCCCAGCATTTT. V usage is TRBV2 and J usage is TRBJ1-5; 8 positions agree with TRBD1. V was clipped by 8 bases and J by 4 bases; unmatched bases: 13. The CDR3 is 16 amino acids. The germline V gene encodes CDR1 SNHLY and CDR2 FYNNEI.

A few counts support this clone. The genes are TRBV7-9 and TRBJ1-5; D not certain. The CDR3 is 15 amino acids. V was trimmed by 1 base and J by 7 bases, leaving 14 bases between them. The V gene's germline CDR1 is SEHNR and CDR2 FQNEAQ (reference sequence). As DNA, the CDR3 is TGTGCCAGCAGCTTAGTCTCAGGAGGGCACCAGCCCCAGCATTTT. Translation: CASSLVSGGHQPQHF.

This clone turned up a few times. The V call is TRBV5-1, the J call TRBJ2-2, with D perhaps TRBD1 (5 bases). Trimming pared 1 base from V and 1 base from J, leaving 23 bases between. This CDR3 contains 20 residues. Germline loops: CDR1 SGHRS, CDR2 YFSETQ. The CDR3 region has the DNA TGCGCCAGCAGCTTGTGGGGCAGTACGTCAGGGTCCTTGAACACCGGGGAGCTGTTTTTT. Amino acid sequence: CASSLWGSTSGSLNTGELFF.

This clone was counted a few times. The V gene is TRBV5-1, the J gene TRBJ2-5; TRBD2 matches 9 bases. The junction had 13 bases not matched to a gene; V was cut back by 0 bases and J by 1 base. Per the germline V gene, CDR1 is SGHRS and CDR2 is YFSETQ. The CDR3 extends over 19 amino acids. Written as DNA, the CDR3 is TGCGCCAGCAGCTTGGGTGCTAGCGGGACTTTAGGGGTCCAAGAGACCCAGTACTTC. It encodes CASSLGASGTLGVQETQYF. Using reference TRBV5-1 and TRBJ2-5 for the parts outside the CDR3, the full variable domain is KAGVTQTPRYLIKTRGQQVTLSCSPISGHRSVSWYQQTPGQGLQFLFEYFSETQRNKGNFPGRFSGRQFSNSRSEMNVSTLELGDSALYLCASSLGASGTLGVQETQYFGPGTRLLVL.

V usage is TRBV28 and J usage is TRBJ2-2, with D unclear. Trimming removed 4 bases from V and 5 bases from J, with 8 bases in between. Germline loops: CDR1 MDHEN, CDR2 SYDVKM. The CDR3 contains 13 residues. Written as DNA, the CDR3 is TGTGCCAGCAGTTCTTCTGTGACCGGGGAGCTGTTTTTT. Protein sequence: CASSSSVTGELFF.

The chain couples TRBV9 to TRBJ2-5, with 8 bases fitting TRBD1. The CDR3 is 16 residues long. V lost 1 base and J lost 4; bases outside the gene matches: 9. In germline, CDR1 is SGDLS, CDR2 YYNGEE. This CDR3 reads CASSVRGGQGGETQYF. The CDR3 nucleotides are TGTGCCAGCAGCGTACGAGGTGGACAGGGCGGAGAGACCCAGTACTTC.

This clone was detected only a few times. V gene TRBV29-1 combines with J gene TRBJ1-1; TRBD1 might be the D (6 bases). The germline V gene has CDR1 SQVTM and CDR2 ANQGSEA. V was trimmed by 4 bases and J by 3 bases, leaving 15 bases between them. The CDR3 extends over 14 amino acids. This CDR3 reads CSVGLDSSYTEAFF. The CDR3, as DNA: TGCAGCGTTGGTCTGGACAGTTCATACACTGAAGCTTTCTTT.

In this sample, this clone turned up once. V gene TRBV18 combines with J gene TRBJ1-2; 7 bases fit TRBD1. Germline lookup yields CDR1 KGHSH and CDR2 LQKENI. Trimming took 5 bases from V and 2 from J; bases not matched to a gene: 2. The CDR3 covers 13 residues. The CDR3 DNA is TGTGCCAGCTCAGAGGACAGGAACTATGGCTACACCTTC. Translated, it gives CASSEDRNYGYTF.

The gene calls are TRBV7-2 and TRBJ2-7, with 7 bases fitting TRBD1. CDR1 and CDR2 from the germline V gene are SGHTA and FQGNSA. Germline trimming cut 3 bases from V and 5 bases from J; bases unmatched to any gene: 7. The CDR3 contains 14 residues. CDR3 in DNA: TGTGCCAGCAGCTTTTTAGACAGGGACCACGAGCAGTACTTC. Protein: CASSFLDRDHEQYF.

The rearrangement links TRBV2 to TRBJ2-3, with 10 bases lining up with TRBD2. Germline trimming cut 11 bases from V and 5 bases from J; bases unmatched to any gene: 10. Germline loops: CDR1 SNHLY, CDR2 FYNNEI. The CDR3 has 14 residues. CDR3 in DNA: TGTGCCGGTGGGGGAGCGGGGGGGCGAGATACGCAGTATTTT. As protein: CAGGGAGGRDTQYF.

The chain couples TRBV5-1 to TRBJ1-1; the D gene is possibly TRBD1 (6 bases). V was pared by 0 bases and J by 11 bases, with 11 bases between. The CDR3 runs to 12 residues. Germline V gene sequence: CDR1 SGHRS, CDR2 YFSETQ. The CDR3 loop is CASSLEGVGAFF. The CDR3 coding sequence is TGCGCCAGCAGCTTGGAGGGGGTAGGGGCTTTCTTT.

This clone showed up just once. V usage is TRBV9 and J usage is TRBJ2-2; D ambiguous. The CDR3 consists of 15 residues. The ends were cut back, 2 bases at V and 0 bases at J, with 8 bases in the middle. Germline V gene lookup returns CDR1 SGDLS and CDR2 YYNGEE. CDR3 residues: CASSVMGANTGELFF. For the CDR3, the DNA is TGTGCCAGCAGCGTCATGGGCGCGAACACCGGGGAGCTGTTTTTT.

In this sample, this clone turned up a few times. The chain couples TRBV6-1 to TRBJ2-4; D is perhaps TRBD1 (6 bases). Trimming took off 1 base at V and 0 bases at J, with 19 bases between the two ends. The CDR3 has 19 amino acids. Germline V lookup: CDR1 MNHNS, CDR2 SASEGT. The CDR3 region has the DNA TGTGCCAGCAGTGAAGGACGAGGGGTAGGGGGTCTAGCCAAAAACATTCAGTACTTC. This sequence encodes CASSEGRGVGGLAKNIQYF.

V is TRBV6-6 and J is TRBJ1-5; TRBD1 aligns across 7 bases. The CDR3 extends over 13 amino acids. V lost 4 bases to trimming and J lost 5 bases; unmatched junction nucleotides: 2. The germline V gene has CDR1 MNHNY and CDR2 SVGAGI (reference sequence). The CDR3 loop is CASSSRGDQPQHF. DNA of the CDR3: TGTGCCAGCAGTTCCAGGGGGGATCAGCCCCAGCATTTT.

This clone was seen a handful of times. J is TRBJ2-5 and V is TRBV14; 8 bases fit TRBD2. Germline V CDR1 and CDR2: SGHDN, FVKESK. The CDR3 totals 15 residues. Germline trimming cut 3 bases from V and 5 bases from J; bases unmatched to any gene: 8. The CDR3 nucleotides read TGTGCCAGCAGCCACCCCGGGGGGGTCCAGGAGACCCAGTACTTC. Its protein is CASSHPGGVQETQYF.